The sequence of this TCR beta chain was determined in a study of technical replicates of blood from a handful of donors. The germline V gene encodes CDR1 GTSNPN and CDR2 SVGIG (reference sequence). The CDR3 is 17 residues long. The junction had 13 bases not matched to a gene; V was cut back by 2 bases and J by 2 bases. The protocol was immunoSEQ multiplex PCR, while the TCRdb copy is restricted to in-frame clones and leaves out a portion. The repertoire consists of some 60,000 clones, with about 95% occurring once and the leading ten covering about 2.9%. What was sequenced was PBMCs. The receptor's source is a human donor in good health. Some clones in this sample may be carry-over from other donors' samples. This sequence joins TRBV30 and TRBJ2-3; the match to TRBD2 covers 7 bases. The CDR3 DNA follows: TGTGCCTGGAGTAGTTTAGCGGGCACCCCTCCCACAGATACGCAGTATTTT. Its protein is CAWSSLAGTPPTDTQYF.